These T cell receptor beta chains were read from a single sample in a study of blood T cells in healthy people across ages. TCRdb reprocessed the 5' RACE reads with MiXCR, giving one entry per CDR3 protein. The sample carries 1.5 million to 2 million distinct CDR3 sequences, 40% to 55% recorded once. Source material: blood. These receptors were taken from a woman aged 40 to 55 in good health. The CDR3 runs from the conserved cysteine through the conserved F or W. Each record gives: V gene, D gene, J gene, clone size, CDR3 DNA, CDR3 protein. D genes are given only for firm matches. Some rows mark clone size as missing; the rest say once, few, many or name a class of expanded clone.

TRBV9	TRBD2	TRBJ2-1	once	TGTGCCAGCAGCGTAGTAGGTCTAGCGGGAGGTGATGAGCAGTTCTTC	CASSVVGLAGGDEQFF
TRBV6-5	TRBD2	TRBJ2-1	.	TGTGCCAGCAGTTCCCGACTAGCCGCCTACAATGAGCAGTTCTTC	CASSSRLAAYNEQFF
TRBV7-2	TRBD1	TRBJ2-7	.	TGCGCCAGCAGCTCGAGGGACAGGAGCTCCTACAATGAGCAGTACTTC	CASSSRDRSSYNEQYF
TRBV5-1	TRBD2	TRBJ2-5	few	TGCGCCAGCAGCCCGATAGCGGGGGAAGAGACCCAGTACTTC	CASSPIAGEETQYF
TRBV6-5	.	TRBJ1-1	once	TGTGCCAGCTATCTTATGAACACTGAAGCTTTCTTT	CASYLMNTEAFF
TRBV6-1	.	TRBJ2-3	.	TGTGCCTCCGGGACACCTCTCACAGATACGCAGTATTTT	CASGTPLTDTQYF
TRBV14	.	TRBJ2-7	few	TGTGCCAGCAGCCAAGTTAGGACTAATACCTACGAGCAGTACTTC	CASSQVRTNTYEQYF
TRBV10-2	TRBD1	TRBJ1-5	.	TGCGCCAGCGGTGATGAACAGGGGGCAAGGAATCAGCCCCAGCATTTT	CASGDEQGARNQPQHF
TRBV28	TRBD2	TRBJ2-5	few	TGTGCCAGCAGTTTCAAGGTGGAGCGGGGGGGAGAGACCCAGTACTTC	CASSFKVERGGETQYF
TRBV5-1	.	TRBJ2-3	.	TGCGCCAGCAGGGCCGGGACGCACACAGATACGCAGTATTTT	CASRAGTHTDTQYF
TRBV5-1	.	TRBJ1-2	few	TGCGCCAGCAGCTTGTATCCAGGAGACTATGGCTACACCTTC	CASSLYPGDYGYTF
TRBV4-1	.	TRBJ1-2	.	TGCGCCAGCAGCCAAGGGTCGGCGTACTATGGCTACACCTTC	CASSQGSAYYGYTF
TRBV6-5	TRBD1	TRBJ1-2	.	TGTGCCAGCAGTTACAGCTCGGGACAGGGGAGGGACTATGGCTACACCTTC	CASSYSSGQGRDYGYTF
TRBV6-2/TRBV6-3	TRBD1	TRBJ2-7	few	TGTGCCAGCAGCACCCAGGGGGCCTCCTACGAGCAGTACTTC	CASSTQGASYEQYF
TRBV5-1	.	TRBJ2-4	few	TGCGCCAGCAGCTTGGATACAGGGAGGGTCATTCAGTACTTC	CASSLDTGRVIQYF
TRBV4-3	.	TRBJ1-1	.	TGCGCCAGCAGCCAAGAGGAGGCAAGACAGAGCACTGAAGCTTTCTTT	CASSQEEARQSTEAFF
TRBV20-1	.	TRBJ2-5	.	TGCAGTGCTAGAGGCCCTATGGGCCAAGAGACCCAGTACTTC	CSARGPMGQETQYF
TRBV5-1	.	TRBJ1-2	.	TGCGCCAGCAGCTTGCTTGTCACCGGAAAAGAAAACTATGGCTACACCTTC	CASSLLVTGKENYGYTF
TRBV29-1	TRBD2	TRBJ2-1	few	TGCAGCGTTGAGGAGACTAGCGGGGGGTTAGCCTACAATGAGCAGTTCTTC	CSVEETSGGLAYNEQFF
TRBV2	TRBD2	TRBJ2-7	.	TGTGCCGGAGCGGGGAGCTCCTACAATGAGCAGTACTTC	CAGAGSSYNEQYF
TRBV2	TRBD2	TRBJ2-1	few	TGTGCCAGCAGTGAAGCTAGCGGGGGGGCTTACAATGAGCAGTTCTTC	CASSEASGGAYNEQFF
TRBV6-5	TRBD1	TRBJ1-2	.	TGTGCCAGCAGTACCGACAGGGGGGCTGGCTACACCTTC	CASSTDRGAGYTF
TRBV6-5	TRBD2	TRBJ2-5	few	TGTGCCAGCAGTTACTGGACTAGCGGGGGACCAAATCAAGAGACCCAGTACTTC	CASSYWTSGGPNQETQYF
TRBV7-9	.	TRBJ1-2	.	TGTGCCAGCAGCTTCGGGGAGGTTGGTGGCTACACCTTC	CASSFGEVGGYTF
TRBV6-5	.	TRBJ2-7	few	TGTGCCAGCAGCCCCTCCGAGGCCCACTACGAGCAGTACTTC	CASSPSEAHYEQYF
TRBV7-9	.	TRBJ2-3	.	TGTGCCAGCAGCTTAGTCCGCAGGGTGGTTAGCACAGATACGCAGTATTTT	CASSLVRRVVSTDTQYF
TRBV7-9	.	TRBJ2-7	once	TGTGCCAGCAGCTCAAAAGAGGGGGTGTCAGTCTACGAGCAGTACTTC	CASSSKEGVSVYEQYF
TRBV15	TRBD2	TRBJ2-5	.	TGTGCCACCAGCAGAGAGGTCGGGTATAGCCCGGGAGGAGAGACCCAGTACTTC	CATSREVGYSPGGETQYF
TRBV4-3	.	TRBJ1-4	.	TGCGCCAGCAGCCTCCCCGGGGCTAATGAAAAACTGTTTTTT	CASSLPGANEKLFF
TRBV7-7	.	TRBJ2-1	.	TGTGCTAGCAGGCTAACCCTTGGGGGTAACTCCTACAATGAGCAGTTCTTC	CASRLTLGGNSYNEQFF
TRBV7-3	TRBD2	TRBJ2-1	.	TGTGCCAGCAGCTTAGAGGCGCGGGGGGGTTCCTACAATGAGCAGTTCTTC	CASSLEARGGSYNEQFF
TRBV7-2	TRBD1	TRBJ2-5	.	TGTGCCAGTAGCTTAGACAGGGGGGGCCACAATGAGCAGTACTTC	CASSLDRGGHNEQYF
TRBV27	.	TRBJ2-3	few	TGTGCCAGCAGTGAACAAATACTGAGCACAGATACGCAGTATTTT	CASSEQILSTDTQYF
TRBV28	.	TRBJ2-7	once	TGTGCCAGCAGTCCTAGGCCAGGGATCTACGAGCAGTACTTC	CASSPRPGIYEQYF
TRBV6-6	.	TRBJ2-1	.	TGTGCCAGCAGTTACCCCACCGCTTTGCAACACAATGAGCAGTTCTTC	CASSYPTALQHNEQFF
TRBV9	TRBD2	TRBJ2-1	.	TGTGCCAGCAGCTCTCGACTAGCGGGGACCTACAATGAGAAGTTCTTC	CASSSRLAGTYNEKFF
TRBV28	TRBD1	TRBJ2-7	few	TGTGCCAGCAGTTTAGGACCCCAGACAGGGGCCAACTACGAGCAGTACTTC	CASSLGPQTGANYEQYF
TRBV7-9	TRBD2	TRBJ2-3	.	TGTGCCAGCAGCTTCCGCACGACTAGCGGGGTAAGAGATACGCAGTATTTT	CASSFRTTSGVRDTQYF
TRBV9	.	TRBJ2-1	few	TGTGCCAGCAGCGTAGCTACGGGGGCGCGTCCCTACAATGAGCAGTTCTTC	CASSVATGARPYNEQFF
TRBV4-2	.	TRBJ2-6	once	TGTGCCAGCAGCCAAGATCTCTCCCTCTCTGGGGCCAACGTCCTGACTTTC	CASSQDLSLSGANVLTF
TRBV6-5	.	TRBJ2-1	.	TGTGCCAGCAGTGACGTAGACCCCTACAATGAGCAGTTCTTC	CASSDVDPYNEQFF
TRBV4-3	TRBD2	TRBJ2-4	.	TGCACCAGCAGCCAAAGCGGGGGAAAAAACATTCAGTACTTC	CTSSQSGGKNIQYF
TRBV20-1	.	TRBJ2-4	.	TGCAGTGCTAGCTTTCTTATGGGCCTAAACATTCAGTACTTC	CSASFLMGLNIQYF
TRBV4-3	.	TRBJ2-3	.	TGCGCCAGCAGCCAAGATTCGGCGGGGGCCCTCTCCCATACGCAGTATTTT	CASSQDSAGALSHTQYF
TRBV6-4	.	TRBJ2-1	.	TGTGCCAGCAGTCCCTACGGGCCACCGAGGGTCAATGAGCAGTTCTTC	CASSPYGPPRVNEQFF
TRBV20-1	.	TRBJ2-1	few	TGCAGTGCACCTAACATGCCCCTCCTTGAGCAGTTCTTC	CSAPNMPLLEQFF
TRBV9	.	TRBJ2-7	.	TGTGCCAGCAGCCCCCTCATGCAGTACTTC	CASSPLMQYF
TRBV5-5	.	TRBJ2-3	.	TGTGCCAGCAGCTTGTCAGGGAGCATAGATACGCAGTATTTT	CASSLSGSIDTQYF
TRBV12-3/TRBV12-4	.	TRBJ1-4	.	TGTGCCAGCAGTCCCACAAGAGGGGACCATGAAAAACTGTTTTTT	CASSPTRGDHEKLFF
TRBV6-5	.	TRBJ1-5	.	TGTGCCAGCAGTTACGGGGCAGGACAACAGCCCCAGCATTTT	CASSYGAGQQPQHF
TRBV7-2	.	TRBJ2-5	.	TGTGCCAGCAGGGCCAATCATCAACAAGAGACCCAGTACTTC	CASRANHQQETQYF
TRBV5-6	TRBD1	TRBJ2-4	.	TGTGCCAGCAGCTCCCTCAGGACAGGGAGGACCATTCAGTACTTC	CASSSLRTGRTIQYF
TRBV29-1	TRBD1	TRBJ2-1	once	TGCAGCGTGGGATCCGGGACAGCACTCTACGAGCAGTTCTTC	CSVGSGTALYEQFF